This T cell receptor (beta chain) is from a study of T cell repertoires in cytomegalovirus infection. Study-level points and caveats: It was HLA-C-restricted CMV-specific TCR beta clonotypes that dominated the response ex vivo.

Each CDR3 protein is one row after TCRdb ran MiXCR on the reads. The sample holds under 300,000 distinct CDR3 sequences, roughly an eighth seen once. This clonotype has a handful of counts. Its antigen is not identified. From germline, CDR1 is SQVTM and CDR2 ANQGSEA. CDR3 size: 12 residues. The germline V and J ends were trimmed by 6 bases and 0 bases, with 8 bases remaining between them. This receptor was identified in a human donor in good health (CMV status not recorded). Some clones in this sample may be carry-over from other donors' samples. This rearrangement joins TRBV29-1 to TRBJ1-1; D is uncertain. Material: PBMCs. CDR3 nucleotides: TGCAGCGTAACTCAGGTGAACACTGAAGCTTTCTTT. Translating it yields CSVTQVNTEAFF.